The 30 T cell receptor beta chains presented below share a single source sample, sequenced in a study of molecular identifiers for immune sequencing clone quantification. Via MiXCR, TCRdb re-called the PCR reads, giving one row per CDR3 protein. The sample includes 400,000 to 600,000 distinct CDR3 sequences, 20% to 25% of them seen just once. The material sequenced was naive CD8+ T cells from blood, with Jurkat cell RNA spiked in. Subset here: FACS-sorted CD8+CD4-CCR7+CD45RA+ naive T cells. The receptors come from a human donor in good health. Some libraries in this study had Jurkat cell RNA spiked in.

This clonotype was picked up many times. The rearrangement uses TRBV4-3 and TRBJ1-1; D gene unclear. The CDR3 contains 14 residues. Germline V gives CDR1 LGHNA, CDR2 YSLEER. Trimming left V 0 bases short and J 3 bases short, with 8 bases between. The CDR3 nucleotides are TGCGCCAGCAGCCAAGATTGGCAGTACACTGAAGCTTTCTTT. Translated: CASSQDWQYTEAFF.

On this clonotype: A much larger clone lies a single base off, so this may be a read error. V usage is TRBV4-1 and J usage is TRBJ2-5; 11 nucleotides match TRBD2. This CDR3 region has 17 residues. CDR1 and CDR2 from the germline V gene are MGHRA and YSYEKL. The CDR3 here is CAGSLLTSGGPQETQYF. The CDR3 DNA is TGCGCCGGCAGCCTCCTCACTAGCGGGGGCCCGCAAGAGACCCAGTACTTC.

This clonotype was seen at least ten times. The J gene is TRBJ2-7, the V gene TRBV4-3; tentative D call: TRBD1 (6 bases). V gave up 0 bases and J gave up 5 bases, with 11 bases separating them. This CDR3 has 14 residues. Germline CDR1 and CDR2: LGHNA and YSLEER. The CDR3 region has the DNA TGCGCCAGCAGCCAAGAGAGGGCAGGGGACGAGCAGTACTTC. Protein product: CASSQERAGDEQYF.

This clonotype was seen at least ten times. A read error may account for a junction end that differs from germline. J is TRBJ2-2 and V is TRBV28; TRBD1 agrees at 9 bases. The CDR3 is 15 residues long. Germline V gene sequence: CDR1 MDHEN, CDR2 SYDVKM. This CDR3 reads CASRLQGANTGELFF. CDR3 DNA sequence: TGTGCCAGCAGACTACAGGGGGCGAATACCGGGGAGCTGTTTTTT.

This clonotype was seen a few times. At one end, the junction sequence differs from germline, possibly due to a read error. The genes are TRBV6-2 or TRBV6-3 and TRBJ2-2; D perhaps matches TRBD2 (6 bases). CDR1 and CDR2 from the germline V gene are MNHEY and SVGEGT. The CDR3 covers 16 residues. DNA of the CDR3: TGTGCCAGCAGTTGGCGGGGACGGGCGAACACCGGGGAGCCGTTTTTT. Amino acid sequence: CASSWRGRANTGEPFF.

In its sample, this clonotype was seen a few times. The rearrangement uses TRBV24-1 and TRBJ2-2; TRBD2 aligns across 8 bases. Germline V gives CDR1 KGHDR, CDR2 SFDVKD. Losses at the gene ends were 3 bases for V and 5 bases for J; bases not matched to a gene: 16. The CDR3 is 19 residues long. CDR3 coding DNA: TGTGCCACCAGTGATACGCCTCCCGGCGGGAGGTATTTTACCGGGGAGCTGTTTTTT. Protein sequence: CATSDTPPGGRYFTGELFF.

This clonotype turned up a few times. This chain links TRBV4-3 with TRBJ2-7; D could derive from TRBD1 or TRBD2 (6 bases each). V was clipped by 1 base and J by 3 bases, with 13 bases between them. The CDR3 sequence is 15 residues long. Per germline, CDR1 LGHNA and CDR2 YSLEER. DNA of the CDR3: TGCGCCAGCAGCCAAGGTAGGGGGGACCTCTACGAGCAGTACTTC. Its translation is CASSQGRGDLYEQYF.

This clonotype was seen at least ten times. Compared with germline, one end of the junction differs, possibly owing to a read error. The chain uses TRBV20-1 and TRBJ2-5, with TRBD1 identical over 8 bases. Germline CDR1 is DFQATT and CDR2 is SNEGSKA (reference sequence). The CDR3 length is 12 residues. The CDR3 loop reads CSAYRGEEAQYF. CDR3 sequence (DNA): TGCAGTGCTTACAGGGGGGAAGAGGCCCAGTACTTC.

The rearrangement uses TRBV12-3 or TRBV12-4 and TRBJ2-7; D gene uncertain. V was cut by 5 bases and J by 3 bases, with 11 bases left in between. This CDR3 comprises 13 residues. The CDR3 region has the DNA TGTGCCAGCAGTACCCTAGACAACTACGAGCAGTACTTC. Translated, it gives CASSTLDNYEQYF.

As concerns this clonotype: This may come from a read error, since a much larger clone is one base off. The chain joins TRBV6-5 to TRBJ2-7; D gene ambiguous. Deletions cut 4 bases from V and 2 bases from J, with 12 bases between. The V gene's germline CDR1 is MNHEY and CDR2 SVGAGI. The CDR3 spans 14 residues. The CDR3 protein is CASSCSRPPYEQYF. Written as DNA, the CDR3 is TGTGCCAGCAGTTGCTCTCGGCCCCCCTACGAGCAGTACTTC.

The rearrangement uses TRBV11-2 and TRBJ2-7, with 8 bases matching TRBD2. The CDR3 runs to 15 residues. Germline CDR1 reads SGHAT; CDR2 reads FQNNGV. Unmatched junction bases numbered 10, after V lost 5 bases and J lost 4 bases. CDR3 sequence reads: CASSPPAGVGYEQYF. CDR3 nucleotides: TGTGCCAGCAGCCCCCCAGCGGGAGTTGGGTACGAGCAGTACTTC.

This sequence joins TRBV19 and TRBJ2-1; 8 bases agree with TRBD2. This CDR3 is 13 amino acids long. Germline-derived CDR1 and CDR2 are LNHDA and SQIVND (reference sequence). V lost 6 bases, J lost 6 bases, and 4 bases stayed unmatched. In DNA form, the CDR3 reads TGTGCCAGTAGAGCCGGGGGGGGCAATGAGCAGTTCTTC. Translating gives CASRAGGGNEQFF.

About this clonotype itself: This may stem from a read error, because a much larger clone lies one nucleotide away. The rearrangement uses TRBV30 and TRBJ2-7; tentatively, D is TRBD2 (5 bases). There are 15 residues in the CDR3. V was pared by 3 bases and J by 2 bases, with 17 bases between. CDR1 is GTSNPN, CDR2 SVGIG, per germline (reference sequence). Here the CDR3 DNA reads TGTGCCTGGAGCCAGCTTGGAGGCGTAGCCTACGAGCAGTACTTC. As protein: CAWSQLGGVAYEQYF.

This clonotype was seen at least ten times. The chain is built from TRBV4-1 and TRBJ1-4; 9 bases match TRBD1. Unmatched junction bases numbered 4, after V lost 3 bases and J lost 5 bases. The germline V gene has CDR1 MGHRA and CDR2 YSYEKL. The CDR3 covers 15 residues. The CDR3 DNA is TGCGCCAGCAGCCAGGCCGGGACAGGGAATGAAAAACTGTTTTTT. Amino acid sequence: CASSQAGTGNEKLFF.

The V and J genes are TRBV27 and TRBJ2-5; maybe TRBD2 (5 bases). CDR3 length: 16 amino acids. Germline V gives CDR1 MNHEY, CDR2 SMNVEV (reference sequence). The V end lost 6 bases, the J end lost 4 bases, and 21 bases lay between the germline ends. The CDR3 is CASSEFPLGSRETQYF. The CDR3, as DNA: TGTGCCAGCAGCGAATTTCCCCTGGGGAGTAGAGAGACCCAGTACTTC.

The chain uses TRBV9 and TRBJ2-3; 13 bases agree with TRBD2. The germline V gene has CDR1 SGDLS and CDR2 YYNGEE. The V and J ends lost 5 bases and 4 bases, in that order; junction bases with no gene match: 7. The CDR3 runs to 16 residues. CDR3 coding DNA: TGTGCCAGCAGTGAGGGACTAGCGGGAACCGCAGATACGCAGTATTTT. This encodes CASSEGLAGTADTQYF.

This sequence joins TRBV7-6 and TRBJ2-5, with 12 bases matching TRBD2. This CDR3 spans 18 amino acids. Germline trimming cut 3 bases from V and 4 bases from J; bases unmatched to any gene: 12. Germline V gene lookup returns CDR1 SGHVS and CDR2 FNYEAQ. CDR3 residues: CASSFLAGGLVGRETQYF. CDR3 nucleotide sequence: TGTGCCAGCAGCTTTCTAGCGGGGGGGCTCGTAGGGCGAGAGACCCAGTACTTC. Full variable domain (outside the CDR3, taken from reference TRBV7-6 and TRBJ2-5): GAGVSQSPRYKVTKRGQDVALRCDPISGHVSLYWYRQALGQGPEFLTYFNYEAQQDKSGLPNDRFSAERPEGSISTLTIQRTEQRDSAMYRCASSFLAGGLVGRETQYFGPGTRLLVL.

The V and J genes are TRBV11-2 and TRBJ1-1; no reliable D call. V was pared by 1 base and J by 1 base, with 7 bases between. This CDR3 is built from 14 residues. The germline CDR1 and CDR2 sequences are SGHAT and FQNNGV. The CDR3 loop is CASSLGNSNTEAFF. The DNA of the CDR3 is TGTGCCAGCAGCTTAGGTAACTCGAACACTGAAGCTTTCTTT.

This clonotype was recorded many times. The chain uses TRBV6-6 and TRBJ2-5; D remains unclear. The CDR3 sequence is 16 residues long. Between the trimmed V and J ends, which lost 1 base and 0 bases, there was a span of 12 bases. Per the germline V gene, CDR1 is MNHNY and CDR2 is SVGAGI (reference sequence). CDR3 sequence (DNA): TGTGCCAGCAGTTACTTGGTAATCCCCAACCAAGAGACCCAGTACTTC. It codes for CASSYLVIPNQETQYF.

This clonotype was seen many times. This chain uses TRBV6-5 with TRBJ2-5, with 13 bases fitting TRBD2. Germline trimming cut 6 bases from V and 3 bases from J; bases unmatched to any gene: 1. Germline V lookup: CDR1 MNHEY, CDR2 SVGAGI. The CDR3 has 14 amino acids. The CDR3 spells CASRGLAGEETQYF. The CDR3 region has the DNA TGTGCCAGCAGAGGACTAGCGGGGGAAGAGACCCAGTACTTC.

V usage is TRBV28 and J usage is TRBJ2-7, with 7 bases identical to TRBD2. CDR1 is MDHEN and CDR2 is SYDVKM in the germline V gene. The CDR3 contains 14 residues. V gave up 8 bases and J gave up 2 bases; unmatched junction bases: 9. The CDR3 is CASGLTSRPYEQYF. The CDR3 nucleotides are TGTGCCAGCGGATTGACTAGCAGGCCCTACGAGCAGTACTTC.

The CDR3 DNA sequence: TGTGCCACCAGCAGAGATCGAGGGACAGCCTACCTGTCTAGCACAGATACGCAGTATTTT. Protein: CATSRDRGTAYLSSTDTQYF. The V call is TRBV15, the J call TRBJ2-3, with 7 bases identical to TRBD1. Germline trimming cut 0 bases from V and 0 bases from J; bases unmatched to any gene: 15. Germline V gene lookup returns CDR1 LNHNV and CDR2 YYDKDF (reference sequence). This CDR3 contains 20 residues.

In the case of this clonotype: This may be a read error: a much more frequent sequence differs by one nucleotide. This sequence joins TRBV27 and TRBJ2-7; 7 nucleotides align to TRBD1. After removal of 0 bases from V and 2 bases from J, the junction contained 4 bases not matched to a gene. This CDR3 spans 15 amino acids. Germline-derived CDR1 and CDR2 are MNHEY and SMNVEV (reference sequence). The CDR3 reads CASSLSATGTYEQYF. The CDR3 DNA sequence: TGTGCCAGCAGTTTATCCGCGACAGGGACCTACGAGCAGTACTTC.

There are a few counts of this clonotype. The chain employs TRBV28 and TRBJ2-7; TRBD2 matches 9 bases. V trimming: 2 bases; J trimming: 0 bases; junction bases outside the gene matches: 8. The CDR3 length is 17 residues. The germline V gene has CDR1 MDHEN and CDR2 SYDVKM. The CDR3 DNA is TGTGCCAGCAGTTTACCGCTAGCGGGATATTCCTCCTACGAGCAGTACTTC. Translation: CASSLPLAGYSSYEQYF.

This clonotype came up many times. J is TRBJ1-3 and V is TRBV7-9; unclear D gene. Germline V lookup: CDR1 SEHNR, CDR2 FQNEAQ (reference sequence). The CDR3 totals 10 residues. The ends were cut back, 10 bases at V and 9 bases at J, with 10 bases in the middle. This CDR3 is CATSGRTIYF. The CDR3 nucleotides are TGTGCCACCTCAGGACGCACCATATATTTT.

This rearrangement joins TRBV20-1 to TRBJ2-1, with 7 bases that match TRBD1. The CDR3 is 13 amino acids. Per germline, CDR1 DFQATT and CDR2 SNEGSKA (reference sequence). Trimming at V came to 0 bases and at J to 10 bases, leaving 6 bases not matched to a gene. Here the CDR3 reads CSARDWETGEQFF. The CDR3 DNA follows: TGCAGTGCTAGAGATTGGGAGACAGGGGAGCAGTTCTTC.

This chain uses TRBV4-3 with TRBJ1-1, with TRBD1 matching 8 bases. The CDR3 totals 16 residues. Germline CDR1 is LGHNA and CDR2 is YSLEER. V trimming: 6 bases; J trimming: 3 bases; junction bases outside the gene matches: 12. CDR3 in DNA: TGCGCCAGCAGGGGGACAGGCCAGCGGGGGTACACTGAAGCTTTCTTT. Encoded protein: CASRGTGQRGYTEAFF.

Of note for this clonotype: Possible read error: a much larger clone is one base away. The rearrangement joins TRBV2 to TRBJ2-3; no clear D gene. This CDR3 comprises 14 residues. Trimming left V 8 bases short and J 4 bases short, with 16 bases between. Germline CDR1 and CDR2: SNHLY and FYNNEI. The CDR3 DNA sequence: TGTGCCAGCGGGCAGCCAGCATACGCAGATACGCAGTATTTT. Translating it yields CASGQPAYADTQYF.

This chain connects TRBV16 to TRBJ2-7, with D unclear. CDR1 KGHSY and CDR2 FQNENV come from the germline V gene. Trimming removed 3 bases at V and 4 bases at J, with 16 bases between. The CDR3 totals 15 residues. The CDR3 region is CASSQPATIGYEQYF. The CDR3 nucleotides read TGTGCCAGCAGCCAGCCGGCCACGATCGGTTACGAGCAGTACTTC.

The V gene is TRBV5-6, the J gene TRBJ2-7; 16 bases agree with TRBD2. The germline gives CDR1 SGHDT, CDR2 YYEEEE. V shed 4 bases, J shed 3 bases, and the junction held 10 bases outside the gene matches. CDR3 length: 18 residues. This CDR3 is CASSPGTSGGAFVYEQYF. CDR3 bases: TGTGCCAGCAGCCCCGGGACTAGCGGGGGGGCCTTTGTCTACGAGCAGTACTTC.